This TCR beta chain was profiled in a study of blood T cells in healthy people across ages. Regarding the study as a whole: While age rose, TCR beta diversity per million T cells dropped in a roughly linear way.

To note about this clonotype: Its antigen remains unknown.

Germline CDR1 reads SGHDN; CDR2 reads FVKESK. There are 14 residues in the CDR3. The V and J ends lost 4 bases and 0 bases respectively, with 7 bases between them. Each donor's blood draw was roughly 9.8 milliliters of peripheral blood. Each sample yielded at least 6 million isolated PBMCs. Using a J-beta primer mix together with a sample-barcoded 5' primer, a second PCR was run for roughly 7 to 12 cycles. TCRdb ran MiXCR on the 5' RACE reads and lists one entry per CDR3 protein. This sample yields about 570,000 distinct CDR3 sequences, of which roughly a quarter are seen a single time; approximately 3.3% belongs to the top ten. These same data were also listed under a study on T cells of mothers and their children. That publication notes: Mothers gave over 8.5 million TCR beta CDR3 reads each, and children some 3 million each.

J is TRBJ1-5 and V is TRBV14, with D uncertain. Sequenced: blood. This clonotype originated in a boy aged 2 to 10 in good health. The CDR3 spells CASSPSHSNQPQHF. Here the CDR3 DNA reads TGTGCCAGCAGCCCCAGTCATAGCAATCAGCCCCAGCATTTT.